This TCR beta chain was retrieved from a study of T cells in Graves' hyperthyroidism and ophthalmopathy. Study-wide results and limits: From stable hyperthyroidism, ophthalmopathy was separated by a 13 V-J model. Most clonotypes expanded in the thyroid (above 0.001) were also present in blood.

V was trimmed by 10 bases and J by 0 bases, leaving 10 bases between them. The CDR3 is 12 amino acids. Germline V CDR1 and CDR2: SGHNT, YYREEE (reference sequence). Researchers took RNA transcripts and amplified the TCR beta CDR3 regions from them. HTBI primers were used for first-round RT-PCR of the TCR CDR3. TCRdb itself ran the multiplex PCR reads through MiXCR, one entry per CDR3 protein. The sample lists about 420,000 distinct CDR3 sequences, around a sixth occurring once. In its sample, this clonotype was seen many times. Its specificity is unknown. This receptor was taken from a woman in her late teens or twenties with Graves' hyperthyroidism. Source material: blood. The J gene is TRBJ2-5, the V gene TRBV5-4; D gene ambiguous. The CDR3 region has the DNA TGTGCCTGCTCACGCCACCAAGAGACCCAGTACTTC. It codes for CACSRHQETQYF. Based on the CDR3 plus reference TRBV5-4 and TRBJ2-5, the full variable domain is ETGVTQSPTHLIKTRGQQVTLRCSSQSGHNTVSWYQQALGQGPQFIFQYYREEENGRGNFPPRFSGLQFPNYSSELNVNALELDDSALYLCACSRHQETQYFGPGTRLLVL.